The next 6 T cell receptor beta chains were all read from a single sample in a study of shared T cell receptors in the human thymus. Sequencing was performed with immunoSEQ multiplex PCR; in TCRdb, only in-frame clones are kept and a portion is missing. The data show hundreds of thousands of clones, around 87% seen once. This sample was shared with a second study, whose subject was human thymus T cells.

The sequenced sample was thymocytes. These receptor sequences come from a boy under two years old with a congenital heart defect.

The V and J genes are TRBV11-2 and TRBJ2-2, with 10 bases matching TRBD2. The CDR3 loop spans 16 amino acids. Germline V lookup: CDR1 SGHAT, CDR2 FQNNGV. J gave up 6 bases and V 6 bases, and 10 bases lay outside the gene matches. The CDR3 is CASRKSGRDPAGELFF. The CDR3, as DNA: TGTGCCAGCAGGAAGAGCGGGAGGGACCCGGCCGGGGAGCTGTTTTTT.

The chain has TRBV5-4 and TRBJ2-7; D perhaps matches TRBD2 (5 bases). Trimming pared 0 bases from V and 3 bases from J, leaving 7 bases between. The CDR3 is 13 residues long. The V gene's germline CDR1 is SGHNT and CDR2 YYREEE (reference sequence). CDR3 protein: CASSLEGVYEQYF. The CDR3 DNA reads TGTGCCAGCAGCTTGGAGGGAGTCTACGAGCAGTACTTC.

The V gene is TRBV4-3, the J gene TRBJ1-1; weak D call: TRBD1 (5 bases). V was pared by 6 bases and J by 2 bases, with 22 bases between. Per germline, CDR1 LGHNA and CDR2 YSLEER. The length of the CDR3 is 17 residues. The CDR3 loop reads CASRPKSRFRGNTEAFF. CDR3 in DNA: TGCGCCAGCAGACCTAAAAGCCGTTTTAGGGGTAACACTGAAGCTTTCTTT.

This clone has just a few counts. The chain is built from TRBV7-6 and TRBJ1-4; 9 bases align to TRBD1. After removal of 6 bases from V and 8 bases from J, the junction contained 16 bases not matched to a gene. The V gene's germline CDR1 is SGHVS and CDR2 FNYEAQ. This CDR3 region has 17 residues. CDR3 sequence (DNA): TGTGCCAGCAGATCACAAGGCGGGACAGGGATTGGGGAAAAACTGTTTTTT. This codes for CASRSQGGTGIGEKLFF.

A few counts support this clone. The CDR3 sequence is CASSQDKFVGNTIYF. CDR3 nucleotide sequence: TGCGCCAGCAGCCAAGATAAATTCGTCGGAAACACCATATATTTT. This chain joins TRBV4-1 and TRBJ1-3; D remains ambiguous. Germline CDR1 is MGHRA and CDR2 is YSYEKL. Trimming stripped 0 bases from V and 4 bases from J, with 10 bases between. This CDR3 contains 15 residues.

V is TRBV5-1 and J is TRBJ2-2, with 8 bases identical to TRBD1. The CDR3 covers 16 residues. Per germline, CDR1 SGHRS and CDR2 YFSETQ. V shed 3 bases, J shed 4 bases, and the junction held 8 bases outside the gene matches. The CDR3 DNA sequence: TGCGCCAGCAGCTGGGCGCAGGGGGCAGTCACCGGGGAGCTGTTTTTT. Protein sequence: CASSWAQGAVTGELFF.